The 12 T cell receptor beta chains reported below all come from one sample, sequenced in a study of neurological immune-mediated disorders. TCRdb reanalysed the 5' RACE reads using MiXCR and keeps one entry per CDR3 protein. The sample yields under 80,000 distinct CDR3 sequences, around 9.9% seen once. The specimen sequenced was PBMCs. These TCRs come from a man aged 50-60 years in good health.

There are many counts of this clonotype. V is TRBV20-1 and J is TRBJ2-1; D not resolved. V lost 6 bases to trimming and J lost 4 bases, with 7 bases between them. Germline V gene sequence: CDR1 DFQATT, CDR2 SNEGSKA (reference sequence). There are 11 residues in the CDR3. In DNA, the CDR3 is TGCAGTGCCCCGACGTACAATGAGCAGTTCTTC. Translation gives CSAPTYNEQFF.

This clonotype was recorded at least ten times. The chain carries TRBV3-1 and TRBJ2-5; D is unclear. The CDR3 is 12 residues long. V was trimmed by 3 bases and J by 0 bases, leaving 2 bases between them. Germline CDR1 LGHDT, CDR2 YNNKEL (reference sequence). The CDR3 reads CASSQYQETQYF. CDR3 sequence (DNA): TGTGCCAGCAGCCAGTACCAAGAGACCCAGTACTTC.

As to this clonotype: This clone may be a read error of a much larger clone one base away. The chain uses TRBV20-1 and TRBJ2-2; 12 bases match TRBD2. CDR3 length: 17 residues. Germline assignment: CDR1 DFQATT and CDR2 SNEGSKA (reference sequence). With 2 bases clipped from V and 4 bases from J, the junction kept 8 bases outside the gene matches. The CDR3 DNA sequence: TGCAGTGCTAGACAAGCTAGCGGGAGGGCCATCACCGGGGAGCTGTTTTTT. Its protein product is CSARQASGRAITGELFF.

This clonotype was observed many times. The chain joins TRBV7-3 to TRBJ2-1; 12 bases map to TRBD1. Trimming cost V 5 bases and J 5 bases; bases outside gene matches: 7. CDR1 and CDR2 from the germline V gene are SGHTA and FQGTGA. The CDR3 sequence is 16 residues long. The CDR3 DNA is TGTGCCAGCAGCATTCACGGGACAGGGGGCCACAATGAGCAGTTCTTC. Translation gives CASSIHGTGGHNEQFF.

There are many counts of this clonotype. The chain uses TRBV20-1 and TRBJ1-6; D call uncertain. Deletions cut 6 bases from V and 3 bases from J, with 9 bases between. Germline V gene lookup returns CDR1 DFQATT and CDR2 SNEGSKA (reference sequence). The length of the CDR3 is 13 residues. CDR3 nucleotide sequence: TGCAGTGCCGAATCCTTCTATAATTCACCCCTCCACTTT. Amino acids: CSAESFYNSPLHF.

The sample holds many counts of this clonotype. V usage is TRBV7-2 and J usage is TRBJ2-7; the D gene is possibly TRBD2 (5 bases). Germline CDR1 and CDR2: SGHTA and FQGNSA. This CDR3 contains 14 residues. The V gene lost 1 base and the J gene lost 3 bases, with 10 bases spanning the gap. DNA for the CDR3: TGTGCCAGCAGCTTAGACTGGGAGAACTACGAGCAGTACTTC. This codes for CASSLDWENYEQYF.

There are many counts of this clonotype. The V and J genes are TRBV12-3 or TRBV12-4 and TRBJ2-1; D not certain. The CDR3 is 11 residues long. V was pared by 6 bases and J by 4 bases, with 4 bases between. CDR3 in DNA: TGTGCCAGCAGGGTTTACAATGAGCAGTTCTTC. It codes for CASRVYNEQFF.

This clonotype was seen ten or more times. The genes are TRBV5-1 and TRBJ2-7; no definite D call. V was cut by 0 bases and J by 4 bases, with 11 bases left in between. This CDR3 is built from 14 residues. Germline V gives CDR1 SGHRS, CDR2 YFSETQ. This chain's CDR3 is CASSLASQTYEQYF. CDR3 nucleotide sequence: TGCGCCAGCAGCTTGGCTTCCCAGACATACGAGCAGTACTTC.

This clonotype was seen ten or more times. The rearrangement joins TRBV29-1 to TRBJ1-2; TRBD1 agrees at 8 bases. There are 14 residues in the CDR3. Germline CDR1 SQVTM, CDR2 ANQGSEA. The J segment lost 4 bases and the V segment lost 2 bases, leaving 6 bases of the junction unmatched. The CDR3 loop is CSVERTGSVYGYTF. The CDR3 DNA is TGCAGCGTTGAAAGGACAGGGAGCGTCTATGGCTACACCTTC.

The rearrangement links TRBV6-2 or TRBV6-3 to TRBJ1-6; maybe TRBD1 (6 bases). The ends were cut back, 6 bases at V and 6 bases at J, with 12 bases in the middle. This CDR3 contains 14 residues. Germline CDR1 and CDR2: MNHEY and SVGEGT. CDR3 sequence reads: CASSEQGTNSPLHF. In DNA form, the CDR3 reads TGTGCCAGCAGCGAACAGGGAACTAATTCACCCCTCCACTTT.

This clonotype came up many times. The chain employs TRBV12-3 or TRBV12-4 and TRBJ1-4, with TRBD1 matching over 8 bases. CDR3 length: 17 residues. V lost 6 bases and J lost 6; bases outside the gene matches: 15. CDR3 DNA: TGTGCCAGCAGCCGCTCCACAGGGGGGGCATCGTATGAAAAACTGTTTTTT. It encodes CASSRSTGGASYEKLFF.

This clonotype was observed many times. The V and J genes are TRBV9 and TRBJ1-4; unclear D gene. The V gene lost 0 bases and the J gene lost 0 bases, with 6 bases spanning the gap. This CDR3 has 15 residues. The germline V gene has CDR1 SGDLS and CDR2 YYNGEE. In DNA, the CDR3 is TGTGCCAGCAGCGTAGGGGTTGCAACTAATGAAAAACTGTTTTTT. Amino acids: CASSVGVATNEKLFF. Full variable domain (missing parts from reference TRBV9 and TRBJ1-4): DSGVTQTPKHLITATGQRVTLRCSPRSGDLSVYWYQQSLDQGLQFLIQYYNGEERAKGNILERFSAQQFPDLHSELNLSSLELGDSALYFCASSVGVATNEKLFFGSGTQLSVL.